Listed below are T cell receptor beta chains from one sample, sequenced in a study of CD4 T cells in relation to SARS-CoV-2 and coronaviruses. Here immunoSEQ multiplex PCR was the method, and the copy in TCRdb shows in-frame clones only, minus some. Of about 15,000 clones in the sample, under 80% were seen once. Antigens of these TCRs are unknown. The specimen was CD4+ T cells from PBMCs, cultured in vitro. The receptors were gathered from a human donor in good health. Both conserved end residues are part of each CDR3. A D gene is named only where the DNA matches it firmly. The size entry is marked missing in some rows and otherwise reads once, few, many or a size class.

CASSLIGVRGDATQYF,TGTGCCAGCAGCTTGATTGGTGTCAGGGGCGACGCAACGCAGTATTTT,TRBV5-4,TRBJ2-3,NA,NA
CASSIGLAGADTQYF,TGTGCCAGCAGCATAGGACTAGCGGGAGCGGATACGCAGTATTTT,TRBV7-7,TRBJ2-3,TRBD2,NA
CASSESGGRMKFF,TGCGCCAGCAGTGAGTCAGGGGGTCGCATGAAGTTCTTC,TRBV10-1,TRBJ2-1,NA,NA
CATSDPGTSGSSYNEQFF,TGTGCCACCAGTGATCCCGGGACTAGCGGGAGTTCCTACAATGAGCAGTTCTTC,TRBV24-1,TRBJ2-1,TRBD2,NA
CASSWTGAGQPQHF,TGTGCCAGCAGCTGGACAGGGGCGGGTCAGCCCCAGCATTTT,TRBV27,TRBJ1-5,TRBD1,NA
CASSEGPKPNYGYTF,TGTGCCAGCAGCGAGGGGCCCAAGCCTAACTATGGCTACACCTTC,TRBV5-6,TRBJ1-2,NA,NA
CATSRDRGPYEQYF,TGTGCCACCAGCAGAGATCGCGGCCCCTACGAGCAGTACTTC,TRBV15,TRBJ2-7,NA,NA
CASRASGIAGELFF,TGTGCCAGTAGGGCTAGCGGGATTGCCGGGGAGCTGTTTTTT,TRBV19,TRBJ2-2,TRBD2,once
CASSLTGLGDPFF,TGTGCCAGCAGTTTAACGGGACTAGGAGATCCGTTCTTC,TRBV28,TRBJ2-1,TRBD2,NA
CASSQAQGELFF,TGTGCCAGCAGCCAAGCTCAGGGGGAGCTGTTTTTT,TRBV14,TRBJ2-2,NA,few
CASSPEGLTYNSPLHF,TGCGCCAGCAGCCCTGAAGGACTGACCTATAATTCACCCCTCCACTTT,TRBV5-1,TRBJ1-6,NA,NA
CASSDPSGRANTGELFF,TGTGCCAGCAGTGACCCTAGCGGGAGGGCGAACACCGGGGAGCTGTTTTTT,TRBV25-1,TRBJ2-2,TRBD2,NA
CASSEALGGSWQPQHF,TGTGCCAGCAGTGAAGCGCTGGGGGGGTCCTGGCAGCCCCAGCATTTT,TRBV6-1,TRBJ1-5,NA,NA
CASSEGLAGGEQYF,TGCGCCAGCAGTGAGGGACTAGCGGGAGGCGAGCAGTACTTC,TRBV10-1,TRBJ2-7,TRBD2,NA
CASSVELAGVTGELFF,TGTGCCAGCAGCGTAGAACTAGCGGGAGTCACCGGGGAGCTGTTTTTT,TRBV9,TRBJ2-2,TRBD2,NA
CAWSRDSPSSGELFF,TGTGCCTGGAGTCGGGACAGTCCTAGCTCCGGGGAGCTGTTTTTT,TRBV30,TRBJ2-2,TRBD1,NA
CASSLRGRSGYTF,TGTGCCAGCAGTTTGCGGGGGCGGTCGGGCTACACCTTC,TRBV12-3/TRBV12-4,TRBJ1-2,NA,NA
CASSLVGGRNNEQFF,TGTGCCAGCAGCTTAGTTGGCGGGAGGAACAATGAGCAGTTCTTC,TRBV11-2,TRBJ2-1,TRBD2,NA
CASRLTGGRVEAFF,TGTGCCAGCAGGTTGACAGGGGGTCGGGTTGAAGCTTTCTTT,TRBV2,TRBJ1-1,TRBD1,NA
CASSLEDYLSGNTIYF,TGTGCCAGCAGCCTTGAGGACTACCTCTCTGGAAACACCATATATTTT,TRBV9,TRBJ1-3,NA,once
CASSHAGGGNTGELFF,TGTGCCAGCAGCCACGCGGGGGGCGGGAACACCGGGGAGCTGTTTTTT,TRBV7-9,TRBJ2-2,TRBD2,NA
CASSQVGNTEAFF,TGTGCCAGCAGCCAGGTGGGGAACACTGAAGCTTTCTTT,TRBV7-3,TRBJ1-1,NA,NA
CASSLVEMSEQYF,TGTGCCAGCAGCTTGGTCGAAATGTCCGAGCAGTACTTC,TRBV7-3,TRBJ2-7,NA,once
CASHRLAGALEQFF,TGTGCCAGCCACAGACTAGCGGGGGCCCTTGAGCAGTTCTTC,TRBV28,TRBJ2-1,TRBD2,NA
CASSREDTQYF,TGTGCCAGCAGCAGGGAAGATACGCAGTATTTT,TRBV27,TRBJ2-3,NA,NA
CASSLGRLGETQYF,TGTGCCAGCAGCTTAGGCCGACTAGGAGAGACCCAGTACTTC,TRBV7-8,TRBJ2-5,NA,NA
CASSERLYNEQFF,TGCGCCAGCAGTGAACGGCTTTACAATGAGCAGTTCTTC,TRBV10-1,TRBJ2-1,NA,NA
CATTSEGYTGELFF,TGCGCCACCACATCGGAAGGTTACACCGGGGAGCTGTTTTTT,TRBV5-1,TRBJ2-2,NA,NA
CASNPGGGTGELFF,TGCGCCAGCAATCCGGGGGGAGGCACCGGGGAGCTGTTTTTT,TRBV10-1,TRBJ2-2,TRBD2,few
CASSEAQDSSPHF,TGTGCCAGCAGTGAAGCACAGGACAGTTCGCCGCATTTT,TRBV2,TRBJ1-5,NA,few
CASSLMSGIYEQYF,TGTGCCAGCAGCTTAATGTCCGGAATCTACGAGCAGTACTTC,TRBV7-3,TRBJ2-7,NA,once
CASSSRRSGFNYGYTF,TGTGCCAGCAGCTCTAGGCGAAGCGGATTTAACTATGGCTACACCTTC,TRBV27,TRBJ1-2,NA,NA
CASSQAGVVTDTQYF,TGTGCCAGCAGTCAAGCGGGAGTTGTCACAGATACGCAGTATTTT,TRBV6-1,TRBJ2-3,TRBD2,NA
CASVGNSPLHF,TGTGCCAGCGTTGGGAATTCACCCCTCCACTTT,TRBV2,TRBJ1-6,NA,NA
CASSLSLAGSTDTQYF,TGCGCCAGCAGCTTGTCGCTAGCGGGGTCCACAGATACGCAGTATTTT,TRBV5-1,TRBJ2-3,TRBD2,NA
CATARQPGQPQHF,TGTGCCACCGCCCGGCAGCCGGGTCAGCCCCAGCATTTT,TRBV27,TRBJ1-5,NA,NA
CAWSLGASSNQPQHF,TGTGCCTGGAGTTTAGGGGCGAGTAGCAATCAGCCCCAGCATTTT,TRBV30,TRBJ1-5,NA,NA
CASSLDRGPSGELFF,TGCGCCAGCAGCTTGGACAGGGGGCCGTCCGGGGAGCTGTTTTTT,TRBV5-1,TRBJ2-2,TRBD1,NA
CASSFRRGNTEAFF,TGTGCCAGCAGTTTTCGGCGGGGCAACACTGAAGCTTTCTTT,TRBV28,TRBJ1-1,NA,NA
CASSLQGAGELFF,TGTGCCAGCAGTTTACAGGGGGCCGGGGAGCTGTTTTTT,TRBV12-3/TRBV12-4,TRBJ2-2,TRBD1,few
CSVVARTSTDTQYF,TGCAGCGTAGTAGCGCGAACAAGCACAGATACGCAGTATTTT,TRBV29-1,TRBJ2-3,NA,NA
CASGGGYEQYF,TGTGCCAGTGGAGGTGGATACGAGCAGTACTTC,TRBV19,TRBJ2-7,NA,NA
CASSFGRSYEQYF,TGTGCCAGCAGCTTTGGCAGGTCCTACGAGCAGTACTTC,TRBV13,TRBJ2-7,NA,NA
CASSEREGELFF,TGTGCCAGCAGTGAGCGGGAAGGGGAGCTGTTTTTT,TRBV6-4,TRBJ2-2,NA,NA
CASSTPGQGAPSGRYEQYF,TGTGCCAGCAGTACCCCAGGACAGGGGGCTCCATCGGGGCGGTACGAGCAGTACTTC,TRBV2,TRBJ2-7,TRBD1,NA
CASSFQGFQPQHF,TGTGCCAGCAGTTTTCAGGGCTTTCAGCCCCAGCATTTT,TRBV28,TRBJ1-5,NA,NA
CATSDFTSGRPNEQFF,TGTGCCACCAGTGATTTCACTAGCGGGAGACCCAATGAGCAGTTCTTC,TRBV24-1,TRBJ2-1,TRBD2,NA
CASSERGGNEQYF,TGTGCCAGCAGTGAACGAGGGGGCAACGAGCAGTACTTC,TRBV6-1,TRBJ2-7,TRBD1,NA
CASRGLQETQYF,TGCGCCAGCAGAGGTCTTCAAGAGACCCAGTACTTC,TRBV5-1,TRBJ2-5,NA,NA
CASSQTGRRTDTQYF,TGTGCCAGCAGCCAAACCGGGAGACGCACAGATACGCAGTATTTT,TRBV5-4,TRBJ2-3,NA,NA
CASSWDVSEQYF,TGCGCCAGCAGCTGGGACGTATCCGAGCAGTACTTC,TRBV5-1,TRBJ2-7,NA,NA
CASSQDRTYTGELFF,TGCGCCAGCAGCCAAGACAGGACCTACACCGGGGAGCTGTTTTTT,TRBV4-1,TRBJ2-2,NA,few
CASSQAAMRGSNEKLFF,TGCGCCAGCAGCCAAGCGGCGATGAGGGGGAGTAATGAAAAACTGTTTTTT,TRBV4-1,TRBJ1-4,NA,NA
CASSLIAGGKDNEQFF,TGTGCCAGCAGCTTAATAGCGGGTGGGAAAGACAATGAGCAGTTCTTC,TRBV9,TRBJ2-1,TRBD2,NA